This T cell receptor beta chain stems from a study of blood T cell repertoires in COVID-19. Study summary: Specimens from acute and convalescent COVID-19 originated in the United States, Italy and Spain. In each case, the material was cDNA or gDNA derived from T cells, B-cell-depleted T cells, or PBMCs.

The length of the CDR3 is 15 residues. CDR1 is LNHDA and CDR2 is SQIVND in the germline V gene (reference sequence). V trimming: 2 bases; J trimming: 6 bases; junction bases outside the gene matches: 7. In the study's own analysis: Estimation of nucleated cell counts was performed using reference gene primer amplification. TCRdb's table, derived via immunoSEQ multiplex PCR, lists solely in-frame clones and lacks some. That table supplies the V and J calls and clone size; D and trimming were determined from the DNA. This table has approximately 300,000 clones, 75% to 90% appearing once. Input material: peripheral blood. The rearrangement joins TRBV19 to TRBJ1-5, with 7 bases lining up with TRBD1. The source is a woman in her 50s who had recovered from COVID-19. The CDR3 here is CASSIRQGPGQPQHF. The CDR3 region has the DNA TGTGCCAGTAGTATACGACAGGGACCAGGTCAGCCCCAGCATTTT.